Listed below are T cell receptor beta chains from one sample, sequenced in a study of CD4 T cells in relation to SARS-CoV-2 and coronaviruses. Which antigens these TCRs recognize remains unknown. Here immunoSEQ multiplex PCR was the method, and the copy in TCRdb shows in-frame clones only, minus some. This sample yields approximately 30,000 clones, of which 70% to 80% are seen a single time; around 25% belongs to the top ten. Sequences were obtained from CD4+ T cells from PBMCs, cultured in vitro. Every receptor here comes from a human donor in good health. Both conserved end residues are part of each CDR3. The order of the fields is D gene, V gene, clone size, J gene, CDR3 protein, CDR3 DNA. A D gene is named only where the DNA matches it firmly. A clone size is listed for some rows: how often the clone was seen (once, few, many), or a class if it is expanded.

D: .; V: TRBV27; size: few; J: TRBJ1-1; CDR3: CASSFGAQGNTEAFF; DNA: TGTGCCAGCAGTTTCGGGGCACAGGGGAACACTGAAGCTTTCTTT
D: .; V: TRBV7-2; size: once; J: TRBJ2-3; CDR3: CASSSDPAASTDTQYF; DNA: TGTGCCAGCAGCTCCGACCCAGCGGCTAGCACAGATACGCAGTATTTT
D: .; V: TRBV12-3/TRBV12-4; size: few; J: TRBJ1-5; CDR3: CASKGIQPQHF; DNA: TGTGCCAGCAAGGGTATTCAGCCCCAGCATTTT
D: .; V: TRBV27; size: few; J: TRBJ1-2; CDR3: CASSPKGGNYGYTF; DNA: TGTGCCAGCAGCCCGAAAGGGGGGAACTATGGCTACACCTTC
D: .; V: TRBV4-3; size: .; J: TRBJ2-3; CDR3: CASSPGTPDTQYF; DNA: TGCGCCAGCAGCCCTGGGACGCCGGATACGCAGTATTTT
D: TRBD2; V: TRBV5-1; size: .; J: TRBJ2-7; CDR3: CASSLGTSGALKEQYF; DNA: TGCGCCAGCAGCTTAGGGACTAGCGGGGCCTTGAAGGAGCAGTACTTC
D: .; V: TRBV10-2; size: once; J: TRBJ1-2; CDR3: CASSEGTTNYGYTF; DNA: TGCGCCAGCAGTGAAGGGACGACCAACTATGGCTACACCTTC
D: .; V: TRBV4-1; size: .; J: TRBJ2-7; CDR3: CASSSSPGTIYEQYF; DNA: TGCGCCAGCAGCTCATCCCCGGGAACCATCTACGAGCAGTACTTC
D: .; V: TRBV29-1; size: few; J: TRBJ2-5; CDR3: CSVEDSAGIETQYF; DNA: TGCAGCGTTGAAGATTCGGCAGGGATAGAGACCCAGTACTTC
D: .; V: TRBV20-1; size: .; J: TRBJ2-5; CDR3: CSATQKETQYF; DNA: TGCAGTGCTACTCAGAAGGAGACCCAGTACTTC
D: .; V: TRBV2; size: .; J: TRBJ1-2; CDR3: CARPTDLANYGYTF; DNA: TGTGCCAGACCGACGGATCTAGCTAACTATGGCTACACCTTC
D: .; V: TRBV5-5; size: .; J: TRBJ2-5; CDR3: CASSLEVWTDQETQYF; DNA: TGTGCCAGCAGCTTGGAGGTTTGGACAGATCAAGAGACCCAGTACTTC
D: TRBD2; V: TRBV5-6; size: .; J: TRBJ2-3; CDR3: CASSQGPSGTSTDTQYF; DNA: TGTGCCAGCAGCCAGGGGCCTAGCGGGACTAGCACAGATACGCAGTATTTT
D: .; V: TRBV7-6; size: few; J: TRBJ1-3; CDR3: CASSLAGRFSGNTIYF; DNA: TGTGCCAGCAGCTTGGCGGGGAGGTTCTCTGGAAACACCATATATTTT
D: .; V: TRBV18; size: few; J: TRBJ1-2; CDR3: CASSPEGEPKVGYYGYTF; DNA: TGTGCCAGCTCACCGGAGGGGGAGCCCAAGGTCGGTTATTATGGCTACACCTTC
D: .; V: TRBV3-1/TRBV3-2; size: .; J: TRBJ2-7; CDR3: CASSRGGQLEQYF; DNA: TGTGCCAGCAGCCGGGGCGGCCAGCTCGAGCAGTACTTC
D: TRBD2; V: TRBV19; size: few; J: TRBJ2-2; CDR3: CASSSHGRGGTGELFF; DNA: TGTGCCAGTAGTTCCCACGGGCGGGGGGGAACCGGGGAGCTGTTTTTT
D: TRBD2; V: TRBV7-9; size: .; J: TRBJ2-7; CDR3: CASSPGGVYEQYF; DNA: TGTGCCAGCAGCCCGGGGGGGGTTTACGAGCAGTACTTC
D: TRBD2; V: TRBV6-6; size: .; J: TRBJ2-5; CDR3: CASQGLAVAETQYF; DNA: TGTGCCAGCCAGGGACTAGCGGTCGCAGAGACCCAGTACTTC
D: .; V: TRBV21-1; size: few; J: TRBJ2-1; CDR3: CASSKVDPYNEQFF; DNA: TGTGCCAGCAGCAAAGTGGACCCATACAATGAGCAGTTCTTC
D: .; V: TRBV6-5; size: .; J: TRBJ2-6; CDR3: CASTRVSGANVLTF; DNA: TGTGCCAGCACCCGGGTATCCGGGGCCAACGTCCTGACTTTC
D: TRBD2; V: TRBV7-7; size: .; J: TRBJ2-5; CDR3: CASSPAGRETQYF; DNA: TGTGCCAGCAGTCCAGCGGGGCGAGAGACCCAGTACTTC